This T cell receptor (beta chain) was documented in a study of CD8+ T cells in alopecia areata. Study-wide results and caveats: Between patients, shared TCR sequences were less clear than in mice. This was possibly due in part to HLA diversity in the patient population. Higher clonality was seen in lesional scalp than in normal scalp, especially in alopecia totalis/universalis.

Trimming left V 3 bases short and J 8 bases short, with 10 bases between. Germline V lookup: CDR1 SQVTM, CDR2 ANQGSEA. The CDR3 spans 11 residues. Alopecia areata patients provided lesional scalp punch biopsies and peripheral blood, both collected for the study. Sorted out of PBMCs were CD4+ T cells and CD8+ T cells. Of note for this clone: Its antigen is still unknown.

cDNA serving as the sequencing template came from extracted, reverse transcribed RNA. The protocol was immunoSEQ multiplex PCR, while the TCRdb copy is restricted to in-frame clones and leaves out a portion. Of some 120,000 clones listed, roughly 50% are singletons. The clonotype originates from a human donor with alopecia areata. What was sequenced was NKG2D-low CD8+ T cells sorted from blood. The genes are TRBV29-1 and TRBJ1-2; D might be TRBD1 (6 bases). The CDR3: CSVDDRSGYTF. Here the CDR3 DNA reads TGCAGCGTTGATGACAGGAGCGGCTACACCTTC. Combining the CDR3 with reference TRBV29-1 and TRBJ1-2 gives the whole variable domain SAVISQKPSRDICQRGTSLTIQCQVDSQVTMMFWYRQQPGQSLTLIATANQGSEATYESGFVIDKFPISRPNLTFSTLTVSNMSPEDSSIYLCSVDDRSGYTFGSGTRLTVV.